This T cell receptor beta chain was sequenced for a study of blood T cells in healthy people across ages. Study-level results: Age brought a roughly linear fall in TCR beta diversity measured per million T cells.

Then a second PCR, running about 6 to 12 cycles, was carried out with a sample-barcoded 5' primer and a J-beta primer mix. TCRdb re-called the 5' RACE reads through MiXCR, storing one row per CDR3 protein. The sample contains approximately 940,000 distinct CDR3 sequences, roughly 52% of which appear only once. Comments on this clonotype: Its matching antigen is unknown.

Trimming removed 0 bases at V and 4 bases at J, with 13 bases between. The germline CDR1 and CDR2 sequences are MGHRA and YSYEKL. The CDR3 loop spans 16 amino acids. The V and J genes are TRBV4-1 and TRBJ2-1; unclear D gene. Sequencing input: blood. This TCR was sampled from a man aged 25 to 45 in good health. CDR3 nucleotide sequence: TGCGCCAGCAGCCAAGATGTGCGAGGCGGATACAATGAGCAGTTCTTC. This encodes CASSQDVRGGYNEQFF.